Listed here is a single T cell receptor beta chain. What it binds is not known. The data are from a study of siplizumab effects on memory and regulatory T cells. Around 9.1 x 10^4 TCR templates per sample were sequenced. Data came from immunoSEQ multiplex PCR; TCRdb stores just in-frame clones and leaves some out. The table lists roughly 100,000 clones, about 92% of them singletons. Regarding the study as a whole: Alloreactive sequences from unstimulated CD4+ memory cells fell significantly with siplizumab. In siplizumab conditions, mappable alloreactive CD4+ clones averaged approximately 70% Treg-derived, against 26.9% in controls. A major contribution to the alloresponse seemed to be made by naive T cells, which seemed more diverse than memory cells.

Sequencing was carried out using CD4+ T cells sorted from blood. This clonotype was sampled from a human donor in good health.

DNA for the CDR3: TGTGCCAGCTCTCGACAGGGCTACGAGCAGTACTTC. This sequence encodes CASSRQGYEQYF. This chain links TRBV18 with TRBJ2-7, with TRBD1 matching over 7 bases. V was clipped by 6 bases and J by 3 bases; unmatched bases: 2. Per the germline V gene, CDR1 is KGHSH and CDR2 is LQKENI. CDR3 length: 12 residues.